This T cell receptor (beta chain) emerged from a study of Graves' ophthalmopathy and Graves' hyperthyroidism. The overall study: The blood sample was drawn at first diagnosis and before any treatment.

Trimming removed 1 base from V and 5 bases from J, with 5 bases in between. The CDR3 spans 12 residues. Germline V gives CDR1 LNHDA, CDR2 SQIVND (reference sequence). RNA transcripts yielded amplified TCR beta CDR3 regions. The first-round RT-PCR employed HTBI primers together with the Qiagen OneStep RT-PCR kit. A multiplex PCR was then performed as the second round. TCRdb re-called the multiplex PCR reads with MiXCR, one entry per CDR3 protein. The repertoire holds 300,000 to 500,000 distinct CDR3 sequences, 15% seen once, with about 7.3% in the top ten. This clonotype was counted at least ten times.

This clonotype originated in a woman aged 18-29 years with stable Graves' hyperthyroidism. The V and J genes are TRBV19 and TRBJ2-5, with D possibly being TRBD2 (5 bases). Sequenced material: peripheral blood. The CDR3 sequence: CASSIGRETQYF. The CDR3 bases are TGTGCCAGTAGTATAGGGAGGGAGACCCAGTACTTC.